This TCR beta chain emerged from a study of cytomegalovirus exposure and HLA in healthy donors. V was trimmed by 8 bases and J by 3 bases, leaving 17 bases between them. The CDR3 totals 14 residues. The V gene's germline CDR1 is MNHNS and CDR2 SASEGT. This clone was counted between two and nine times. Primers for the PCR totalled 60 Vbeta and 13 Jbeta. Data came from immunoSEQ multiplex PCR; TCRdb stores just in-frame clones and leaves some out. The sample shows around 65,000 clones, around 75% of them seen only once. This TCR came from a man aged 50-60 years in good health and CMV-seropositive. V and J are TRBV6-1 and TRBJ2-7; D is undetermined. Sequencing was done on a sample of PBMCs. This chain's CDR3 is CASSGSSLLYEQYF. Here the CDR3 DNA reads TGTGCCAGCTCAGGCAGTAGTCTCCTCTACGAGCAGTACTTC.